What follows is one TCR beta chain and its context. Its antigen is unidentified. The CDR3 length is 14 residues. CDR1 is MNHNS and CDR2 is SASEGT in the germline V gene. V gave up 3 bases and J gave up 5 bases; unmatched junction bases: 5. This entry comes from a study of cytomegalovirus exposure and HLA in healthy donors. General observations from the study: When the data were analyzed later, several of the most significant clusters appeared to be linked to common viral pathogens.

Amplification used 60 Vbeta primers and 13 Jbeta primers. The table came from immunoSEQ multiplex PCR; TCRdb's copy has only in-frame clones and leaves some out. The sample records some 150,000 clones, around a tenth being singletons. Sequencing used PBMCs. V and J are TRBV6-1 and TRBJ1-1; 8 bases agree with TRBD1. The TCR sequence derives from a male donor in good health and CMV-seronegative. CDR3 DNA: TGTGCCAGCAGTGATCCAGGGGGCTTAACTGAAGCTTTCTTT. Residues: CASSDPGGLTEAFF.